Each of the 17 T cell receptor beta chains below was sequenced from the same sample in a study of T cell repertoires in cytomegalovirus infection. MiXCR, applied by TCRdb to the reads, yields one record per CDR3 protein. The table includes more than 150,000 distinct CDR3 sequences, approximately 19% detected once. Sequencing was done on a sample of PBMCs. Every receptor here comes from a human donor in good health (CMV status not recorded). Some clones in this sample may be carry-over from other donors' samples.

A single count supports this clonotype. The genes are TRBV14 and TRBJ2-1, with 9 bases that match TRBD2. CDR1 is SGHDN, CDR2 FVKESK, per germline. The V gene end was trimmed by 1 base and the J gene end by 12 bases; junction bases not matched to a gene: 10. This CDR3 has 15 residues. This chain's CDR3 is CASSQVVSSGNRQFF. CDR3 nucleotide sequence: TGTGCCAGCAGCCAAGTGGTCTCTAGCGGGAATAGGCAGTTCTTC.

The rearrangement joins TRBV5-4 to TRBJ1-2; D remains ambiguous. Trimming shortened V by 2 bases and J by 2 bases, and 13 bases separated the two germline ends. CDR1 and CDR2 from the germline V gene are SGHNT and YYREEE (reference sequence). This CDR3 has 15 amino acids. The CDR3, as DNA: TGTGCCAGCAGCTTCGGGAGGGCACGGAACTATGGCTACACCTTC. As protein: CASSFGRARNYGYTF.

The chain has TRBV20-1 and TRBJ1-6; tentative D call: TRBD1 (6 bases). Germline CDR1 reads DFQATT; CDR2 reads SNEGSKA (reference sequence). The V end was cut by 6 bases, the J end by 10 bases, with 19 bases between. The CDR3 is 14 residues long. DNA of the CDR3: TGCAGTGCGCCTCGGGGAATTCAGGGGTCACCCCTCCACTTT. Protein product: CSAPRGIQGSPLHF.

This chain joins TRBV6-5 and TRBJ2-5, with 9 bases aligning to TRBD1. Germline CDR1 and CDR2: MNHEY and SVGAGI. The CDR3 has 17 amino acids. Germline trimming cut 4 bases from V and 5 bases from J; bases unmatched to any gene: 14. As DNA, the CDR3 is TGTGCCAGCAGTTCGCATGACTCCGGGACAGGGAGTGAGACCCAGTACTTC. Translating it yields CASSSHDSGTGSETQYF.

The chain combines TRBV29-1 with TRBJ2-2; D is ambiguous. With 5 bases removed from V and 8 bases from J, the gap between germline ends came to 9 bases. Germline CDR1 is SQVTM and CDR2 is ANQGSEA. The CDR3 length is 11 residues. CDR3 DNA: TGCAGCGTTCCGGACCGGGGGGAGCTGTTTTTT. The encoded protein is CSVPDRGELFF.

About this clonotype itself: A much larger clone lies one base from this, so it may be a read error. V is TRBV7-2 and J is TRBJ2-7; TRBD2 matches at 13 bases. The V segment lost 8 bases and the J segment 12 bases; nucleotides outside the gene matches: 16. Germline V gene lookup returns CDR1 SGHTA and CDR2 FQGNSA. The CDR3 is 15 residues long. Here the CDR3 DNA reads TGTGCCAGCCGCACCGGGGGACTAGCGGGAATGTATACGTACTTC. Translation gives CASRTGGLAGMYTYF.

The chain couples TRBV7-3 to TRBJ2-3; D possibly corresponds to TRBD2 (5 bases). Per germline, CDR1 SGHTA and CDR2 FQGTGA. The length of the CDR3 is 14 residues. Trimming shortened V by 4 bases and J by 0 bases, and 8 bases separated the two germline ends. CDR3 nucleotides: TGTGCCAGCAGCTCCGGGGTGAGCACAGATACGCAGTATTTT. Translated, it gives CASSSGVSTDTQYF.

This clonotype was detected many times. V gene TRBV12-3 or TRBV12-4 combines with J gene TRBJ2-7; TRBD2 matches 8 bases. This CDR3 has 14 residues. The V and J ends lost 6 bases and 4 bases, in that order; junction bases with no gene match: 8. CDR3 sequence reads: CASRPSGLTYEQYF. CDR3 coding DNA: TGTGCCAGCAGGCCTAGCGGGCTCACATACGAGCAGTACTTC.

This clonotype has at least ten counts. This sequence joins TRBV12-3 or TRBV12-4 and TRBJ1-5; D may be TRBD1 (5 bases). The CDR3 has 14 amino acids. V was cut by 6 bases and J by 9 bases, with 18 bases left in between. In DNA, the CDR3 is TGTGCCAGCAGCCGCGCCTCAGGGTTTACGCCCCAGCATTTT. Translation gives CASSRASGFTPQHF.

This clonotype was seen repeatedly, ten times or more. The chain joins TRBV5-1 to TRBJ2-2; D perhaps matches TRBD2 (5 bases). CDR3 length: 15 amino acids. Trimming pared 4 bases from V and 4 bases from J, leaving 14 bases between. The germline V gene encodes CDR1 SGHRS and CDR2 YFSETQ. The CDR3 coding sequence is TGCGCCAGCAGCCAAGTCCGGGATAGCACCGGGGAGCTGTTTTTT. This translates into CASSQVRDSTGELFF.

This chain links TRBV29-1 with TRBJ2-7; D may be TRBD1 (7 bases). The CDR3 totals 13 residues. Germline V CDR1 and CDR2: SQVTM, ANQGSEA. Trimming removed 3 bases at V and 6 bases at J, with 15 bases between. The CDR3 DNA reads TGCAGCGTTGAGGGGACAGTGGGAGGCGAGCAGTACTTC. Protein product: CSVEGTVGGEQYF.

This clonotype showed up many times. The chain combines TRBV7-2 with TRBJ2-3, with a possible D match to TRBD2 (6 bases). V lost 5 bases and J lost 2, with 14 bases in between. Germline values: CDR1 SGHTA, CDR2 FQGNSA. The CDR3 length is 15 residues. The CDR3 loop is CASSPDYHPTDTQYF. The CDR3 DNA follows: TGTGCCAGCAGCCCGGACTATCATCCCACAGATACGCAGTATTTT. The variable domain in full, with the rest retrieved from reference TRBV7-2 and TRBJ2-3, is GAGVSQSPSNKVTEKGKDVELRCDPISGHTALYWYRQSLGQGLEFLIYFQGNSAPDKSGLPSDRFSAERTGGSVSTLTIQRTQQEDSAVYLCASSPDYHPTDTQYFGPGTRLTVL.

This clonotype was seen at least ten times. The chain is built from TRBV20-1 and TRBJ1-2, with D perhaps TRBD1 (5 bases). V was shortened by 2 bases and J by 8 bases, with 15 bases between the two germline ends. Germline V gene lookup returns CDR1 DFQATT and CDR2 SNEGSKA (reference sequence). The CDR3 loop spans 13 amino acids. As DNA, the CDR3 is TGCAGTGCTAGACTCGACAGCCATCGGGGCTACACCTTC. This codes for CSARLDSHRGYTF.

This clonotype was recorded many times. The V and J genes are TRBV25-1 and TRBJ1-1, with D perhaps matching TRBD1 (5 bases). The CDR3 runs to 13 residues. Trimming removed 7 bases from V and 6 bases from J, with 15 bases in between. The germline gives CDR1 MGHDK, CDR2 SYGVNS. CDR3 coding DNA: TGTGCCAGCACAATAGGAGGGGTGGCTGAAGCTTTCTTT. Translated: CASTIGGVAEAFF.

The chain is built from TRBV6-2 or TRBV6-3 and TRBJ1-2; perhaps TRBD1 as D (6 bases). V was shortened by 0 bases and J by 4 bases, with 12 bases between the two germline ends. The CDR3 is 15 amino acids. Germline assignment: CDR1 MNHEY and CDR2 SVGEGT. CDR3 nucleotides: TGTGCCAGCAGTTACTCGGCAGGGGTGGGCTATGGCTACACCTTC. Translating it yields CASSYSAGVGYGYTF.

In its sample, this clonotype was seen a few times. CDR3 protein: CAISGSASGTDTQYF. In DNA, the CDR3 is TGTGCCATCAGTGGATCCGCTAGCGGCACAGATACGCAGTATTTT. The rearrangement joins TRBV10-3 to TRBJ2-3; D may be TRBD2 (6 bases). Germline lookup yields CDR1 ENHRY and CDR2 SYGVKD. The CDR3 extends over 15 amino acids. Trimming left V 4 bases short and J 1 base short, with 12 bases between.

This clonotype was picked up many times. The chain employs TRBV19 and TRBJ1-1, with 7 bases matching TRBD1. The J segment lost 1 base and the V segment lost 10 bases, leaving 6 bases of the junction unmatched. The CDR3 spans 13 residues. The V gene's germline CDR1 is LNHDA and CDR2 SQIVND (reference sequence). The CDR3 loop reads CAIQGGANTEAFF. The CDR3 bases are TGTGCCATCCAGGGGGGGGCGAACACTGAAGCTTTCTTT.